This TCR beta chain was found in a study of T cell responses to AZD1222 COVID-19 vaccine. The data were produced by immunoSEQ multiplex PCR, yet TCRdb's version contains in-frame clones alone and is incomplete. The top ten hold approximately 1.3% of the sample, which has 65,000 to 80,000 clones, approximately 83% seen once. This CDR3 region has 14 residues. V gave up 3 bases and J gave up 6 bases, with 16 bases separating them. In germline, CDR1 is SGHTS, CDR2 YDEGEE. This material consisted of peripheral blood, taken 28 days after the second AZD1222 dose. The sequence was obtained from an adult who received the AZD1222 COVID-19 vaccine. This chain links TRBV5-8 with TRBJ2-7, with D perhaps assigned TRBD1 or TRBD2 (5 bases each). Here the CDR3 DNA reads TGTGCCAGCAGCTCCCGGGACCAATTAGTCGAGCAGTACTTC. Its translation: CASSSRDQLVEQYF.